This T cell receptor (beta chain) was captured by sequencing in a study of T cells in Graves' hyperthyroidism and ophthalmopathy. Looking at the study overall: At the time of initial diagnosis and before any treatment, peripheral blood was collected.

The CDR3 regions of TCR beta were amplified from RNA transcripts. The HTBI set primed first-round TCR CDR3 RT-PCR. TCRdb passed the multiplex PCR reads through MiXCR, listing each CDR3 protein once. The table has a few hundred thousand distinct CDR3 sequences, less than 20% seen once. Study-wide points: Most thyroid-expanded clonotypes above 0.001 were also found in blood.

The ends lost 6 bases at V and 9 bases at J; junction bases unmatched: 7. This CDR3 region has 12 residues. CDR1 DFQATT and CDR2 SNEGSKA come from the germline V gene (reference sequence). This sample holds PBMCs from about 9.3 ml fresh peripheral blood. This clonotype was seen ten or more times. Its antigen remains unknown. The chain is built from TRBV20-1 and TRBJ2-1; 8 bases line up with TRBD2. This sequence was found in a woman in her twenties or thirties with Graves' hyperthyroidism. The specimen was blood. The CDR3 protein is CSAISGIVEQFF. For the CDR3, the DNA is TGCAGTGCCATTAGCGGGATTGTTGAGCAGTTCTTC.